This is a list of T cell receptor beta chains from one sample in a study of blood T cell repertoires in COVID-19. Assay used: immunoSEQ multiplex PCR; TCRdb lists only in-frame clones, some missing. Of 330,000 or so clones listed, approximately 90% are singletons. Source material: peripheral blood. These receptors were obtained from a man between 25 and 39 years old with COVID-19, enrolled during active disease. Each CDR3 is given with its conserved first and last residue. D genes are given only for firm matches. The size entry is marked missing in some rows and otherwise reads once, few, many or a size class.

cdr3_aa: CASSPRGQGAHEQYF
cdr3_nt: TGTGCCAGCAGCCCCAGGGGACAGGGTGCCCACGAGCAGTACTTC
d_call: TRBD1
clone_size: -
v_call: TRBV9
j_call: TRBJ2-7

cdr3_aa: CASSPTGNSYEQYF
cdr3_nt: TGTGCCAGCAGCCCGACAGGGAACTCCTACGAGCAGTACTTC
d_call: TRBD1
clone_size: once
v_call: TRBV28
j_call: TRBJ2-7

cdr3_aa: CASREGQAFNYGYTF
cdr3_nt: TGTGCCAGCAGGGAAGGACAGGCGTTTAACTATGGCTACACCTTC
d_call: TRBD1
clone_size: -
v_call: TRBV28
j_call: TRBJ1-2

cdr3_aa: CAPPLAGGLNTGELFF
cdr3_nt: TGTGCCCCTCCTTTGGCGGGGGGCCTGAACACCGGGGAGCTGTTTTTT
d_call: TRBD2
clone_size: -
v_call: TRBV24-1
j_call: TRBJ2-2

cdr3_aa: CASSHSTGQRSALYGYTF
cdr3_nt: TGCGCCAGCAGCCATTCGACAGGACAACGATCTGCCTTATATGGCTACACCTTC
d_call: -
clone_size: -
v_call: TRBV4-1
j_call: TRBJ1-2

cdr3_aa: CASSSSTGSGGYTF
cdr3_nt: TGTGCCAGCAGTTCCTCGACAGGGAGCGGAGGCTACACCTTC
d_call: TRBD1
clone_size: once
v_call: TRBV6-5
j_call: TRBJ1-2

cdr3_aa: CASSWGPPLWQFF
cdr3_nt: TGTGCCAGCAGTTGGGGGCCGCCATTATGGCAGTTCTTC
d_call: -
clone_size: -
v_call: TRBV6-2/TRBV6-3
j_call: TRBJ2-1

cdr3_aa: CASRRTGDRRNGYTF
cdr3_nt: TGTGCCAGTAGGAGAACAGGGGATAGACGGAATGGCTACACCTTC
d_call: TRBD1
clone_size: -
v_call: TRBV19
j_call: TRBJ1-2

cdr3_aa: CASSQVVPGTDYGYTF
cdr3_nt: TGCGCCAGCAGCCAAGTTGTCCCCGGTACTGACTATGGCTACACCTTC
d_call: -
clone_size: -
v_call: TRBV4-1
j_call: TRBJ1-2

cdr3_aa: CASSLQGVPNTEAFF
cdr3_nt: TGTGCCAGCTCATTACAGGGGGTTCCTAACACTGAAGCTTTCTTT
d_call: TRBD1
clone_size: -
v_call: TRBV18
j_call: TRBJ1-1

cdr3_aa: CASSEFGEQYF
cdr3_nt: TGTGCCAGCAGTGAGTTCGGCGAGCAGTACTTC
d_call: -
clone_size: once
v_call: TRBV2
j_call: TRBJ2-7